The rows below give T cell receptor beta chains drawn from one sample of a study of blood T cell repertoires in COVID-19. The table came from immunoSEQ multiplex PCR; TCRdb's copy has only in-frame clones and leaves some out. The data contain 200,000 to 250,000 clones, 85% to 90% of them seen just once; the ten biggest clones take up under 9%. Input material: peripheral blood. These receptors all stem from a woman aged 70 to 79 with active or convalescent COVID-19. Both conserved end residues are part of each CDR3. Each record gives: J gene, clone size, D gene, V gene, CDR3 DNA, CDR3 protein. D genes are given only for firm matches. Rows give clone size only sometimes, using once, few, many, or a class for an expanded clone.

TRBJ2-5	-	-	TRBV10-3	TGTGCCATCAGTGACGACAGATTAGCCCAAGAGACCCAGTACTTC	CAISDDRLAQETQYF
TRBJ2-5	-	-	TRBV7-6	TGTGCCAGCAGCTTAGTTCCCCCGGACACGGAGATTCGGGAGACCCAGTACTTC	CASSLVPPDTEIRETQYF
TRBJ2-1	-	-	TRBV24-1	TGTGCCACCACGCAGGGGGGCACCTACAATGAGCAGTTCTTC	CATTQGGTYNEQFF
TRBJ2-1	-	TRBD1	TRBV11-3	TGTGCCAGCAGCACCGGGACAGCCAATGAGCAGTTCTTC	CASSTGTANEQFF
TRBJ1-2	-	-	TRBV12-3/TRBV12-4	TGTGCCAGCAGTTCCAGGGTTCACTATGGCTACACCTTC	CASSSRVHYGYTF
TRBJ1-1	-	-	TRBV2	TGTGCCAGCACCCCTCAGGGCTTGAACACTGAAGCTTTCTTT	CASTPQGLNTEAFF
TRBJ1-1	-	-	TRBV21-1	TGTGCCAGCAGCAAATCTCTATTTCATGGGAGAGTGAACACTGAAGCTTTCTTT	CASSKSLFHGRVNTEAFF
TRBJ2-5	-	TRBD2	TRBV5-1	TGCGCCAGCAGCTTTAGACCCAGCGGGGGGGCGACTATCGTAGTGGAGACCCAGTACTTC	CASSFRPSGGATIVVETQYF
TRBJ1-2	few	TRBD1	TRBV11-2	TGTGCCAGCAGCCCTACCGGGACAGCTCGGGGCTACACCTTC	CASSPTGTARGYTF
TRBJ1-6	-	TRBD1	TRBV25-1	TGTGCCAGCAGTGAACCTCGGACAGGGAATAATTCACCCCTCCACTTT	CASSEPRTGNNSPLHF
TRBJ1-3	-	-	TRBV12-3/TRBV12-4	TGTGCCAGCACGGCCGCGGACACCATATATTTT	CASTAADTIYF
TRBJ1-2	-	TRBD1	TRBV6-5	TGTGCCAGCAGGGGACAGGGGGCTCTTCTGGGTGGCTACACCTTC	CASRGQGALLGGYTF
TRBJ2-1	-	-	TRBV7-2	TGTGCCAGCAGCTTACCGGGACTTAACAATGAGCAGTTCTTC	CASSLPGLNNEQFF